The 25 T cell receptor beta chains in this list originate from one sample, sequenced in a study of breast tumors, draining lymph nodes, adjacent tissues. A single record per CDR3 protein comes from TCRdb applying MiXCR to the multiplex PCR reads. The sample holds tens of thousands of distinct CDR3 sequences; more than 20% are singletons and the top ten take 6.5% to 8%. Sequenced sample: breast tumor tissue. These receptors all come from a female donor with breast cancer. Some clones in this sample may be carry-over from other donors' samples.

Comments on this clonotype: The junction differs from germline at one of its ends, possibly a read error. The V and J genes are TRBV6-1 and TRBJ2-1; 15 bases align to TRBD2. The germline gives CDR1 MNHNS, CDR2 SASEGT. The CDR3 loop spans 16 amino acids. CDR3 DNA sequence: TGTGCCGGCAGTGCCCGGACTAGCGGGAGGGGGAATGAGCAGTTCTTC. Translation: CAGSARTSGRGNEQFF.

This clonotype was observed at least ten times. The CDR3 DNA sequence: TGCAGTGGAGGAACAGGGGGCGGGGGAAACTATGGCTACACCTTC. Translating it yields CSGGTGGGGNYGYTF. The chain employs TRBV20-1 and TRBJ1-2; TRBD1 agrees at 9 bases. The CDR3 extends over 15 amino acids. Germline V gene sequence: CDR1 DFQATT, CDR2 SNEGSKA (reference sequence). V was pared by 7 bases and J by 2 bases, with 11 bases of the junction left unmatched.

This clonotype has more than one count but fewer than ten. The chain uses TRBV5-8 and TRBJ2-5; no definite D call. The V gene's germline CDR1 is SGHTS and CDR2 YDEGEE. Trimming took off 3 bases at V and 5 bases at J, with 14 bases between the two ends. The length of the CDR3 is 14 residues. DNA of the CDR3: TGTGCCAGCAGCTCGGGTAATTCAAGGGAGACCCAGTACTTC. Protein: CASSSGNSRETQYF.

CDR3 sequence reads: CASSFGGTGYTF. The DNA for the CDR3 is TGTGCCAGCAGTTTCGGAGGTACTGGCTACACCTTC. The chain has TRBV28 and TRBJ1-2; D uncertain. The CDR3 extends over 12 amino acids. Trimming cost V 3 bases and J 7 bases, with 9 bases left between them. The V gene's germline CDR1 is MDHEN and CDR2 SYDVKM.

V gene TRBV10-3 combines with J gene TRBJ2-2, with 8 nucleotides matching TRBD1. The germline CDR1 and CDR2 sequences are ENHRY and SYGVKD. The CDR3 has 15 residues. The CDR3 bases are TGTCCGCAACATGCCCCCAGGGGGCATACCGGGGAGCTGTTTTTT. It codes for CPQHAPRGHTGELFF.

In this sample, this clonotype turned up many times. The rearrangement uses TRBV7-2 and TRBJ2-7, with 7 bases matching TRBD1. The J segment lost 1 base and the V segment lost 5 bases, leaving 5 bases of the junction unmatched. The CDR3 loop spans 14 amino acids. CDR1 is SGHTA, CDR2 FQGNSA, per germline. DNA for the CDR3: TGTGCCAGCAGCCTATGGACAGGATCCTACGAGCAGTACTTC. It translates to CASSLWTGSYEQYF.

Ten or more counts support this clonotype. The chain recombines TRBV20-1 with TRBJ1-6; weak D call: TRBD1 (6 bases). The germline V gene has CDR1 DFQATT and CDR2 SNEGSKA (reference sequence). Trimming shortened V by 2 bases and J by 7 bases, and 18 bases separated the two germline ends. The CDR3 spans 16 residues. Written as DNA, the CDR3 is TGCAGTGCTAGATTGGGGGGCCGGTCGGGGAATTCACCCCTCCACTTT. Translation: CSARLGGRSGNSPLHF.

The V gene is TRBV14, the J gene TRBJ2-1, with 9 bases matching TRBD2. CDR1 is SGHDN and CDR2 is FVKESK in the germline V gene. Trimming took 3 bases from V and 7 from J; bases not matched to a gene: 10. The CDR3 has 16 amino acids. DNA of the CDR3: TGTGCCAGCAGCCACCTGAGGCTAGCGGGGCTAAATGAGCAGTTCTTC. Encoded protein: CASSHLRLAGLNEQFF.

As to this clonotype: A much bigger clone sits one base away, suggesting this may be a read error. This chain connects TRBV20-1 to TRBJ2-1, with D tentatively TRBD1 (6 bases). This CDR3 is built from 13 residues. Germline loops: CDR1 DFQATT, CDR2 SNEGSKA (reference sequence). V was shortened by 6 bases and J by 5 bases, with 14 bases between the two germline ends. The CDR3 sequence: CSAQGLVHNEQFF. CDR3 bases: TGCAGTGCCCAGGGGCTAGTACACAATGAGCAGTTCTTC.

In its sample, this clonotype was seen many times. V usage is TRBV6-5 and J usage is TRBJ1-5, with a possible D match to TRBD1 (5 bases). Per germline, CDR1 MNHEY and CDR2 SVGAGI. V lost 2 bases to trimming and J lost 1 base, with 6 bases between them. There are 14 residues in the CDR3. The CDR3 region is CASSYGGSNQPQHF. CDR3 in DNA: TGTGCCAGCAGTTACGGGGGAAGCAATCAGCCCCAGCATTTT.

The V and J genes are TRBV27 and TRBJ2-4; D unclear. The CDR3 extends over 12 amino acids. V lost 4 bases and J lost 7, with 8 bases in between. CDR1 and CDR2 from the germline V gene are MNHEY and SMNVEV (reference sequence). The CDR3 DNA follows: TGTGCCAGCAGTTCCGGGTGGAACATTCAGTACTTC. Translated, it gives CASSSGWNIQYF.

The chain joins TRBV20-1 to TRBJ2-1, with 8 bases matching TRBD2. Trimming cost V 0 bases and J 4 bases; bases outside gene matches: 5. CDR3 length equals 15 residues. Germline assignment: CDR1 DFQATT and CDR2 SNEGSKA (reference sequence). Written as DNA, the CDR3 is TGCAGTGCTAGAGATATACTAGCGGTTTACAATGAGCAGTTCTTC. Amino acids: CSARDILAVYNEQFF.

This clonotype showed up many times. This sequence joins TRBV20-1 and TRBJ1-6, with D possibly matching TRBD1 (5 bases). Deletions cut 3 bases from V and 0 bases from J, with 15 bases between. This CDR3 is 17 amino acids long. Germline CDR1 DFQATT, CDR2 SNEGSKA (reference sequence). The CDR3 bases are TGCAGTGCTAGGTTTGGGGTCGGGGGCTCCTATAATTCACCCCTCCACTTT. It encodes CSARFGVGGSYNSPLHF.

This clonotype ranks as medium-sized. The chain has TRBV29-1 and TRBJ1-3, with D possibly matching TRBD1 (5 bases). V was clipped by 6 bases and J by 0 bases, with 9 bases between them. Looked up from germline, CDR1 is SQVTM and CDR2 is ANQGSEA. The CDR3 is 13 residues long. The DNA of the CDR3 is TGCAGCGTGAGGGACGGCTCTGGAAACACCATATATTTT. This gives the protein CSVRDGSGNTIYF. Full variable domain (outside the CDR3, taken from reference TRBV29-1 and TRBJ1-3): SAVISQKPSRDICQRGTSLTIQCQVDSQVTMMFWYRQQPGQSLTLIATANQGSEATYESGFVIDKFPISRPNLTFSTLTVSNMSPEDSSIYLCSVRDGSGNTIYFGEGSWLTVV.

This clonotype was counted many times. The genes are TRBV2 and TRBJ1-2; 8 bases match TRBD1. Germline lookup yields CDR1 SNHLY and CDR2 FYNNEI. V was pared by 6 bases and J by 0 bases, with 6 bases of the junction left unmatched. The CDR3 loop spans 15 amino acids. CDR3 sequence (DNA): TGTGCCAGCAGGCTGGACAGGGCGTCTAACTATGGCTACACCTTC. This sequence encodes CASRLDRASNYGYTF.

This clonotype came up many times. The CDR3 DNA is TGTGCCCGAGAGACAGGGCAGGTCGGCTACACCTTC. Translation: CARETGQVGYTF. The rearrangement links TRBV6-1 to TRBJ1-2, with 7 bases aligning to TRBD1. V was pared by 11 bases and J by 8 bases, with 11 bases of the junction left unmatched. CDR3 size: 12 residues. The germline CDR1 and CDR2 sequences are MNHNS and SASEGT.

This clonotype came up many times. For the CDR3, the DNA is TGTGCCAGCAGTGCGGCCCCGGGGGACCGACAGTTCTTC. It translates to CASSAAPGDRQFF. This chain uses TRBV2 with TRBJ2-1, with D perhaps TRBD2 (6 bases). Trimming cost V 4 bases and J 13 bases, with 17 bases left between them. Germline-derived CDR1 and CDR2 are SNHLY and FYNNEI. This CDR3 comprises 13 residues.

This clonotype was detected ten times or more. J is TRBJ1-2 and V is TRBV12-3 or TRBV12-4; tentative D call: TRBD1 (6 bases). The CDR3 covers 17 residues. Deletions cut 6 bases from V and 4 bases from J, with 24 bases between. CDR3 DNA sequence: TGTGCCAGCAGCAAGGTGGGGGGCCCCGGGAGGCTCTATGGCTACACCTTC. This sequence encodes CASSKVGGPGRLYGYTF.

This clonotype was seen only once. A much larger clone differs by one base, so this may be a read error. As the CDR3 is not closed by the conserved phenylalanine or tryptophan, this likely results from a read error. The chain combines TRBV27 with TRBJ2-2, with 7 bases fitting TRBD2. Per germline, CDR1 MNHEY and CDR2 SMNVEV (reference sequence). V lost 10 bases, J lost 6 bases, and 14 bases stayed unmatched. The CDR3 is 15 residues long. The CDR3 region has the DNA TGTGCCACCCGGGGGGATCGAGGGGTCCCCGGGGAGCTGTTTGTT. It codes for CATRGDRGVPGELFV.

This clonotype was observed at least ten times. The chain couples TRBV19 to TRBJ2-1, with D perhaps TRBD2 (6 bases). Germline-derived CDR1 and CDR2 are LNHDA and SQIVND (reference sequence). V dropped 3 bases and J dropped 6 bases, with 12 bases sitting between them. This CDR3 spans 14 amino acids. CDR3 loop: CASSIGGLGNEQFF. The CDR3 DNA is TGTGCCAGTAGTATTGGAGGGTTAGGCAATGAGCAGTTCTTC.

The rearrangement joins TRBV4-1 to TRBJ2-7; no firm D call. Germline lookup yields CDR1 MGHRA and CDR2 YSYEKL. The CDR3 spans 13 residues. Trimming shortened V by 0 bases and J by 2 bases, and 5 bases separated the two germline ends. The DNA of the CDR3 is TGCGCCAGCAGCCAAGAAAGAGCCTACGAGCAGTACTTC. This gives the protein CASSQERAYEQYF.

The chain's CDR3 is CASSQGTPPGTEAFF. The DNA for the CDR3 is TGTGCCAGCAGCCAGGGGACACCTCCGGGCACTGAAGCTTTCTTT. The V and J genes are TRBV7-9 and TRBJ1-1; possible D gene TRBD1, 6 bases. Per the germline V gene, CDR1 is SEHNR and CDR2 is FQNEAQ (reference sequence). The CDR3 has 15 residues. V lost 5 bases and J 4 bases, leaving 17 bases between the germline ends.

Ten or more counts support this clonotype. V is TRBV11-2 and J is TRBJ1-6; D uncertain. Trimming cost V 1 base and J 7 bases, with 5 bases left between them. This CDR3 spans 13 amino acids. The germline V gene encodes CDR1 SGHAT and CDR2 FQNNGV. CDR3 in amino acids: CASSLAGNSPLHF. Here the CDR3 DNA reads TGTGCCAGCAGCTTAGCAGGAAATTCACCCCTCCACTTT.

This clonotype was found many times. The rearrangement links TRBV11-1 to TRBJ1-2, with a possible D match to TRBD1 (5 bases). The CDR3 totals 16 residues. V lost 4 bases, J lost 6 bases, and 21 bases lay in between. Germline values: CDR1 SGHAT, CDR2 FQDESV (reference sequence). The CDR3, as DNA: TGTGCCAGCAGCTCGCCTCGGGGGAAGCTCCCGGATGGCTACACCTTC. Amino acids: CASSSPRGKLPDGYTF.

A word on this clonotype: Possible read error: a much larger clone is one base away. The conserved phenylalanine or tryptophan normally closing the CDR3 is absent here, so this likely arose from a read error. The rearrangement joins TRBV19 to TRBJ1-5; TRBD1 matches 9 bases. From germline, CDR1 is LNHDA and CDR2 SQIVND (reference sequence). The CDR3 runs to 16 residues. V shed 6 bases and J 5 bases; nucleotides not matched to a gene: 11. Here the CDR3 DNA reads TGTGCCAGTAGCCCCCGGGGACAGGGAACTTATCAGCCCCAGCATCTT. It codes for CASSPRGQGTYQPQHL.